The 26 T cell receptor beta chains given below trace back to one sample, sequenced in a study of fetal regulatory T cell absence and autoimmunity. Libraries were prepared by immunoSEQ multiplex PCR; TCRdb keeps only in-frame clonotypes and omits some of them. In the table there are approximately 46,000 clones, about 79% of which are singletons. Sequenced sample: cord blood. The receptors come from a newborn boy with IPEX syndrome.

This sequence joins TRBV9 and TRBJ1-2; a possible D gene is TRBD1 (6 bases). The CDR3 has 16 residues. Trimming cost V 2 bases and J 3 bases, with 17 bases left between them. Germline V gene lookup returns CDR1 SGDLS and CDR2 YYNGEE. The CDR3 spells CASSVSREGEDYGYTF. CDR3 nucleotide sequence: TGTGCCAGCAGCGTTTCCCGTGAGGGGGAGGACTATGGCTACACCTTC. Combining the CDR3 with reference TRBV9 and TRBJ1-2 gives the whole variable domain DSGVTQTPKHLITATGQRVTLRCSPRSGDLSVYWYQQSLDQGLQFLIQYYNGEERAKGNILERFSAQQFPDLHSELNLSSLELGDSALYFCASSVSREGEDYGYTFGSGTRLTVV.

This sequence joins TRBV14 and TRBJ2-7; 8 nucleotides line up with TRBD2. The germline CDR1 and CDR2 sequences are SGHDN and FVKESK. Losses at the gene ends were 0 bases for V and 5 bases for J; bases not matched to a gene: 6. CDR3 length equals 15 residues. CDR3 sequence: CASSQDTGTSHEQYF. Here the CDR3 DNA reads TGTGCCAGCAGCCAAGATACCGGGACTAGTCACGAGCAGTACTTC.

This clone came up a few times. J is TRBJ1-1 and V is TRBV2; maybe TRBD1 (5 bases). This CDR3 is built from 15 residues. The V gene lost 2 bases and the J gene lost 1 base, with 11 bases spanning the gap. CDR1 is SNHLY, CDR2 FYNNEI, per germline. This chain's CDR3 is CASSERAQGNTEAFF. CDR3 nucleotides: TGTGCCAGCAGTGAAAGGGCCCAGGGGAACACTGAAGCTTTCTTT. The whole variable domain, remainder taken from reference TRBV2 and TRBJ1-1, is EPEVTQTPSHQVTQMGQEVILRCVPISNHLYFYWYRQILGQKVEFLVSFYNNEISEKSEIFDDQFSVERPDGSNFTLKIRSTKLEDSAMYFCASSERAQGNTEAFFGQGTRLTVV.

The chain has TRBV4-2 and TRBJ2-5, with 7 bases that match TRBD2. After removal of 1 base from V and 5 bases from J, the junction contained 7 bases not matched to a gene. Germline lookup yields CDR1 LGHNA and CDR2 YNFKEQ. The CDR3 covers 15 residues. The CDR3 reads CASSQGTRRGETQYF. The CDR3 DNA sequence: TGTGCCAGCAGCCAAGGGACTAGACGTGGGGAGACCCAGTACTTC.

The chain combines TRBV7-9 with TRBJ1-3; tentatively, D is TRBD1 (6 bases). Germline V gene data show CDR1 as SEHNR and CDR2 as FQNEAQ (reference sequence). This CDR3 is built from 16 residues. The V gene lost 4 bases and the J gene lost 7 bases, with 20 bases spanning the gap. CDR3 sequence reads: CASSYPPQGPSNTIYF. The DNA for the CDR3 is TGTGCCAGCAGCTACCCCCCCCAGGGGCCCTCGAACACCATATATTTT.

The V gene is TRBV7-2, the J gene TRBJ1-2, with D unresolved. The germline V gene has CDR1 SGHTA and CDR2 FQGNSA. With 2 bases removed from V and 0 bases from J, the gap between germline ends came to 7 bases. CDR3 length equals 14 residues. CDR3 nucleotides: TGTGCCAGCAGCTTATACAGTACTAACTATGGCTACACCTTC. This sequence encodes CASSLYSTNYGYTF.

This clone was detected only a few times. The chain couples TRBV19 to TRBJ2-7, with 11 bases fitting TRBD2. V lost 5 bases, J lost 2 bases, and 5 bases stayed unmatched. The CDR3 consists of 15 residues. The germline V gene has CDR1 LNHDA and CDR2 SQIVND (reference sequence). CDR3 protein: CASSLTSGTAYEQYF. DNA of the CDR3: TGTGCCAGTAGTCTGACTAGCGGGACCGCCTACGAGCAGTACTTC.

This clone occurred once. The chain employs TRBV7-8 and TRBJ2-1, with 8 bases matching TRBD2. The germline CDR1 and CDR2 sequences are SGHVS and FQNEAQ. This CDR3 has 16 residues. With V trimmed by 4 bases and J by 4 bases, 9 bases remained unmatched. This chain's CDR3 is CASSSLTSGVYNEQFF. The CDR3 nucleotides are TGTGCCAGCAGCTCCCTTACTAGCGGAGTTTACAATGAGCAGTTCTTC.

For this clone: Other DNA sequences from this sample encode an identical CDR3 as well. V is TRBV6-1 and J is TRBJ2-7; D unresolved. Looked up from germline, CDR1 is MNHNS and CDR2 is SASEGT. CDR3 length: 11 amino acids. The ends were cut back, 6 bases at V and 0 bases at J, with 3 bases in the middle. DNA for the CDR3: TGTGCCAGCAGCGTCTCCTACGAGCAGTACTTC. Translated, it gives CASSVSYEQYF.

The V gene is TRBV29-1, the J gene TRBJ1-1; D is unclear. Germline CDR1 and CDR2: SQVTM and ANQGSEA. The CDR3 consists of 13 residues. The ends were cut back, 7 bases at V and 3 bases at J, with 15 bases in the middle. CDR3 nucleotide sequence: TGCAGCGGGCGAAGACACCAGGACACTGAAGCTTTCTTT. Translated, it gives CSGRRHQDTEAFF. Combining the CDR3 with reference TRBV29-1 and TRBJ1-1 gives the whole variable domain SAVISQKPSRDICQRGTSLTIQCQVDSQVTMMFWYRQQPGQSLTLIATANQGSEATYESGFVIDKFPISRPNLTFSTLTVSNMSPEDSSIYLCSGRRHQDTEAFFGQGTRLTVV.

The gene calls are TRBV7-9 and TRBJ2-5; D may be TRBD1 or TRBD2 (5 bases each). There are 15 residues in the CDR3. The ends were cut back, 5 bases at V and 3 bases at J, with 16 bases in the middle. Germline CDR1 and CDR2: SEHNR and FQNEAQ (reference sequence). The CDR3 DNA reads as TGTGCCAGCAGCCCGAGGGGCCCGGAGGAAGAGACCCAGTACTTC. Translation: CASSPRGPEEETQYF.

The chain recombines TRBV4-1 with TRBJ2-7; 11 bases align to TRBD2. The germline CDR1 and CDR2 sequences are MGHRA and YSYEKL. The CDR3 contains 18 residues. Trimming took 1 base from V and 0 from J; bases not matched to a gene: 8. The CDR3 region is CASSQGLGLAESSYEQYF. CDR3 DNA: TGCGCCAGCAGCCAAGGGCTGGGACTAGCGGAGAGCTCCTACGAGCAGTACTTC.

V is TRBV7-6 and J is TRBJ2-5; no reliable D call. Germline values: CDR1 SGHVS, CDR2 FNYEAQ. The V and J ends lost 0 bases and 0 bases respectively, with 8 bases between them. The CDR3 covers 15 residues. As DNA, the CDR3 is TGTGCCAGCAGCTTAGCCCTAAAGTACCAAGAGACCCAGTACTTC. This encodes CASSLALKYQETQYF.

V is TRBV6-5 and J is TRBJ2-3; D is uncertain. V was pared by 4 bases and J by 3 bases, with 5 bases between. CDR3 length equals 12 residues. Per germline, CDR1 MNHEY and CDR2 SVGAGI. The CDR3 reads CASSFSTDTQYF. The CDR3 DNA reads TGTGCCAGCAGTTTTTCAACAGATACGCAGTATTTT.

This chain joins TRBV12-5 and TRBJ1-1; D ambiguous. The CDR3 sequence is 11 residues long. CDR1 and CDR2 from the germline V gene are LGHNT and FRNRAP. Trimming left V 2 bases short and J 2 bases short, with 0 bases between. In DNA, the CDR3 is TGTGCTAGTGGTTTGAACACTGAAGCTTTCTTT. Residues: CASGLNTEAFF.

The rearrangement uses TRBV6-6 and TRBJ1-2; D possibly corresponds to TRBD1 (5 bases). The CDR3 is 14 amino acids. Germline V lookup: CDR1 MNHNY, CDR2 SVGAGI (reference sequence). With 0 bases removed from V and 5 bases from J, the gap between germline ends came to 10 bases. This CDR3 reads CASSYSTEGYGYTF. The CDR3 nucleotides read TGTGCCAGCAGTTACTCGACAGAGGGGTATGGCTACACCTTC.

V is TRBV18 and J is TRBJ1-4; possibly TRBD1 for D (5 bases). Trimming stripped 1 base from V and 0 bases from J, with 12 bases between. Germline-derived CDR1 and CDR2 are KGHSH and LQKENI. This CDR3 has 17 residues. CDR3 loop: CASSPLERGATNEKLFF. In DNA, the CDR3 is TGTGCCAGCTCACCACTTGAGAGGGGCGCAACTAATGAAAAACTGTTTTTT.

The chain carries TRBV5-1 and TRBJ2-2, with TRBD2 identical over 7 bases. This CDR3 is 16 amino acids long. CDR1 and CDR2 (germline): SGHRS, YFSETQ. J was trimmed by 2 bases and V by 3 bases; bases with no gene match: 7. The CDR3 region has the DNA TGCGCCAGCAGCTGGGGGACTACGGGTAACACCGGGGAGCTGTTTTTT. It specifies CASSWGTTGNTGELFF.

V is TRBV27 and J is TRBJ2-7; TRBD1 matches 8 bases. CDR1 and CDR2 (germline): MNHEY, SMNVEV (reference sequence). Unmatched junction bases numbered 6, after V lost 3 bases and J lost 2 bases. CDR3 size: 15 residues. The CDR3 DNA sequence: TGTGCCAGCAGTTTCCTCGGACAGGGCGCCTACGAGCAGTACTTC. Its protein product is CASSFLGQGAYEQYF.

The J gene is TRBJ1-5, the V gene TRBV6-6; 8 bases line up with TRBD1. This CDR3 region has 14 residues. Unmatched junction bases numbered 4, after V lost 5 bases and J lost 4 bases. CDR1 is MNHNY and CDR2 is SVGAGI in the germline V gene (reference sequence). The CDR3 loop reads CASSGQGYNQPQHF. In DNA form, the CDR3 reads TGTGCCAGCAGTGGACAGGGCTATAATCAGCCCCAGCATTTT.

The chain is built from TRBV7-6 and TRBJ2-7; TRBD2 aligns across 13 bases. The junction had 6 bases not matched to a gene; V was cut back by 5 bases and J by 5 bases. The CDR3 is 15 residues long. Germline V CDR1 and CDR2: SGHVS, FNYEAQ. In DNA form, the CDR3 reads TGTGCCAGCAGCGCCACTAGCGGGAGGGACAACGAGCAGTACTTC. It yields the protein CASSATSGRDNEQYF.

The chain couples TRBV6-1 to TRBJ2-1; 11 nucleotides align to TRBD2. The trim removed 5 bases at V and 7 bases at J, leaving 4 bases unmatched. The germline V gene has CDR1 MNHNS and CDR2 SASEGT. CDR3 length: 14 amino acids. The CDR3 loop is CASSIAGGLNEQFF. CDR3 sequence (DNA): TGTGCCAGCAGTATAGCGGGGGGGCTTAATGAGCAGTTCTTC.

The chain has TRBV21-1 and TRBJ1-5. TRBV21-1 represents a pseudogene. CDR3 length: 17 residues. CDR3 protein: CASSKGGNGGVNQPQHF. DNA of the CDR3: TGTGCCAGCAGCAAAGGAGGGAATGGTGGAGTGAATCAGCCCCAGCATTTT.

The chain employs TRBV6-1 and TRBJ2-1, with TRBD2 identical over 9 bases. CDR3 length equals 14 residues. Germline CDR1 and CDR2: MNHNS and SASEGT. V gave up 8 bases and J gave up 4 bases; unmatched junction bases: 6. CDR3 in amino acids: CASCRLAEYNEQFF. The CDR3 DNA is TGTGCCAGCTGTCGACTAGCGGAATACAATGAGCAGTTCTTC.

The chain uses TRBV7-9 and TRBJ2-5, with 14 positions matching TRBD2. The CDR3 is 15 amino acids. V was pared by 5 bases and J by 5 bases, with 4 bases of the junction left unmatched. Germline-derived CDR1 and CDR2 are SEHNR and FQNEAQ (reference sequence). The CDR3 protein is CASSRRTSGRETQYF. DNA of the CDR3: TGTGCCAGCAGCCGAAGGACTAGCGGGAGGGAGACCCAGTACTTC.

This clone was counted a single time. The chain combines TRBV30 with TRBJ2-3; D gene uncertain. There are 15 residues in the CDR3. Germline lookup yields CDR1 GTSNPN and CDR2 SVGIG (reference sequence). The V gene lost 2 bases and the J gene lost 0 bases, with 12 bases spanning the gap. CDR3 DNA sequence: TGTGCCTGGAGTAGCCCCATAACTAGCACAGATACGCAGTATTTT. Its protein is CAWSSPITSTDTQYF.